A single T cell receptor (beta chain) is shown here with its context. These data belong to a study of blood T cell repertoires in COVID-19. Trimming took off 4 bases at V and 2 bases at J, with 13 bases between the two ends. Germline loops: CDR1 SGHNT, CDR2 YENEEA. The CDR3 is 15 residues long. Some clones are missing from TCRdb's copy, which holds only in-frame ones; the method was immunoSEQ multiplex PCR. The sample lists about 170,000 clones; 70% to 90% were seen once. The sequenced material came from peripheral blood. This TCR came from a man between 60 and 75 years old who had recovered from COVID-19. V is TRBV11-3 and J is TRBJ2-3, with a tentative D call TRBD1 (6 bases). CDR3 DNA sequence: TGTGCCAGCAGCTCGGCAGCAGGGGCCACAGATACGCAGTATTTT. Residues: CASSSAAGATDTQYF.